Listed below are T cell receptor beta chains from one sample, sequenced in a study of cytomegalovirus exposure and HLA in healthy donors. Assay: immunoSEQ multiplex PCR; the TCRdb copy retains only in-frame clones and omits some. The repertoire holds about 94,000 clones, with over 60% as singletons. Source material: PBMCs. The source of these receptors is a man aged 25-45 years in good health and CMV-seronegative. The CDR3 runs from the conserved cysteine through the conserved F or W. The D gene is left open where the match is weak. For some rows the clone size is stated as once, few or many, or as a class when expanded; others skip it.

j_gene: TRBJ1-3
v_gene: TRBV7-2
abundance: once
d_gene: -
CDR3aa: CASSFSPSRNTIYF
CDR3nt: TGTGCCAGCAGCTTCTCCCCCAGTCGAAACACCATATATTTT

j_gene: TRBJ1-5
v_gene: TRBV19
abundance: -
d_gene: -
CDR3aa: CASSMEGRHNQPQHF
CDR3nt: TGTGCCAGTAGTATGGAGGGGAGGCACAATCAGCCCCAGCATTTT

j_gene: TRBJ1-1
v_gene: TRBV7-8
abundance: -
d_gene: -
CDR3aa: CASSLAVSTMNTEAFF
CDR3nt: TGTGCCAGCAGCTTAGCGGTTAGTACGATGAACACTGAAGCTTTCTTT

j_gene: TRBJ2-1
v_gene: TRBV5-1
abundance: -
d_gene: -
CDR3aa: CASSLVLVRGNYNEQFF
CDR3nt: TGCGCCAGCAGCTTGGTACTCGTACGGGGAAACTACAATGAGCAGTTCTTC

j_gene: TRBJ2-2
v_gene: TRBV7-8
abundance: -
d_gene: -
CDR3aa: CAVSGVNTGELFF
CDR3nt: TGTGCCGTGTCAGGGGTAAACACCGGGGAGCTGTTTTTT

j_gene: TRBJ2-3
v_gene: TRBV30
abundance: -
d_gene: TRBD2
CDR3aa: CAWSAGLAKGTDTQYF
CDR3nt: TGTGCCTGGAGTGCCGGACTAGCGAAGGGGACAGATACGCAGTATTTT

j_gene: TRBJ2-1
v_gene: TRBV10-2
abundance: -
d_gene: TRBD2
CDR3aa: CASSETSGSSYNEQFF
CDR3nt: TGCGCCAGCAGTGAGACTAGCGGAAGCTCCTACAATGAGCAGTTCTTC

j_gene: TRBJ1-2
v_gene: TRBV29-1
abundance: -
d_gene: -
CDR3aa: CSVDQDMSGYTF
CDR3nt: TGCAGCGTTGATCAGGACATGAGTGGCTACACCTTC

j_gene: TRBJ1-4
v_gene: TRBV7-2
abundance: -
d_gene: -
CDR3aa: CASSLVAGGHEKLFF
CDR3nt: TGTGCCAGCAGCTTAGTAGCAGGAGGCCATGAAAAACTGTTTTTT

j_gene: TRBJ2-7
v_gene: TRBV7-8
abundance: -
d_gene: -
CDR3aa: CASSLAVSPTYEQYF
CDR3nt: TGTGCCAGCAGCTTAGCGGTCAGTCCCACCTACGAGCAGTACTTC

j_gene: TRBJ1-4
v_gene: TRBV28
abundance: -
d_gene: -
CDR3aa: CASSSPAGEKLFF
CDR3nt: TGTGCCAGCAGCTCTCCCGCGGGGGAAAAACTGTTTTTT

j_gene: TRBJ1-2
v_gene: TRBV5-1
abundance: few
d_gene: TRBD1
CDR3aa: CASSSGQGPYGYTF
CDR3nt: TGCGCCAGCAGCTCTGGACAGGGACCCTATGGCTACACCTTC

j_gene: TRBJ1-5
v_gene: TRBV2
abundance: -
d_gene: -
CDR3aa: CASSERLDQPQHF
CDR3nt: TGTGCCAGCAGTGAAAGGCTAGATCAGCCCCAGCATTTT

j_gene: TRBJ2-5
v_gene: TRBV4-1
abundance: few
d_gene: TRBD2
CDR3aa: CASSQDAAGGMIQETQYF
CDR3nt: TGCGCCAGCAGCCAAGATGCAGCGGGGGGCATGATACAAGAGACCCAGTACTTC

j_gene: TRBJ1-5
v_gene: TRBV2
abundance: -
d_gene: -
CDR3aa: CASSGGGGTQPQHF
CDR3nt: TGTGCCAGCAGTGGTGGGGGCGGAACTCAGCCCCAGCATTTT

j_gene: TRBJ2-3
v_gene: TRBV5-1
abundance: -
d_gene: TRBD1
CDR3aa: CASSLMTGASTDTQYF
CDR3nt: TGCGCCAGCAGCTTGATGACAGGGGCCTCCACAGATACGCAGTATTTT

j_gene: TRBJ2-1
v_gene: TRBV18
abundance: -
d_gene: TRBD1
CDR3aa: CASSPPGQGLYEQFF
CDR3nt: TGTGCCAGCTCACCTCCGGGACAGGGTTTGTATGAGCAGTTCTTC

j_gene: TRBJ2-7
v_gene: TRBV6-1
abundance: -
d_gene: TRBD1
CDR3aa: CASSARQGASYEQYF
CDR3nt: TGTGCCAGCAGTGCCAGACAGGGGGCCTCCTACGAGCAGTACTTC

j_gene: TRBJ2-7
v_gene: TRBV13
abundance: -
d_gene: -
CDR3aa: CASSSTGPEQYF
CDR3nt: TGTGCCAGCAGCTCTACAGGGCCCGAGCAGTACTTC

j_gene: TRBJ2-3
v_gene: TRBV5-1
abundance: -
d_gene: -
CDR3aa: CASRSGEASTDTQYF
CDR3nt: TGCGCCAGCAGGTCGGGAGAGGCTAGCACAGATACGCAGTATTTT

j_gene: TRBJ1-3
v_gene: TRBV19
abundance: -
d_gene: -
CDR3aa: CASTHPPRSSGNTIYF
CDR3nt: TGTGCCAGTACCCACCCCCCCCGGAGCTCTGGAAACACCATATATTTT

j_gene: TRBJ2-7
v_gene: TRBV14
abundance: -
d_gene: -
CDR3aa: CASSQGFALEQYF
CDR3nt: TGTGCCAGCAGCCAAGGGTTTGCGCTCGAGCAGTACTTC

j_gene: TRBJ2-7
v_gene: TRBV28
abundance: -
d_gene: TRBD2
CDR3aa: CASNTPRPSGRRGLWEQYF
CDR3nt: TGTGCCAGCAATACCCCCCGCCCTAGCGGGAGGCGGGGGTTGTGGGAGCAGTACTTC

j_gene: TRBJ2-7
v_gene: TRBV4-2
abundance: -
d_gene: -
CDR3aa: CASSQERRVYEQYF
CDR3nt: TGTGCCAGCAGCCAAGAACGGAGGGTCTACGAGCAGTACTTC

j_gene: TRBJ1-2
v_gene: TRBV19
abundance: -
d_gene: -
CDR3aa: CASSTGGNYGYTF
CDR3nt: TGTGCCAGTAGTACCGGCGGGAACTATGGCTACACCTTC

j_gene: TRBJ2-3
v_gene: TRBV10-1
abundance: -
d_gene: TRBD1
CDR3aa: CASSVHPRDRRTDTQYF
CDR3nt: TGCGCCAGCAGTGTCCACCCCCGGGACAGGCGCACAGATACGCAGTATTTT

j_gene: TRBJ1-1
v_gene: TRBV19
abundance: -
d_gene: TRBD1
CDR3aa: CASTQDRVNTEAFF
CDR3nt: TGTGCCAGTACCCAGGACAGGGTGAACACTGAAGCTTTCTTT

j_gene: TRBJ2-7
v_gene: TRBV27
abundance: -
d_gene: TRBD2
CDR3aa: CASSHGLAYEQYF
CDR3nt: TGTGCCAGCAGTCACGGACTAGCTTACGAGCAGTACTTC

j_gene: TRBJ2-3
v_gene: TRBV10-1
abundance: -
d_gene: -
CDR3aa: CASSSADTQYF
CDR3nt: TGCGCCAGCAGTTCAGCAGATACGCAGTATTTT

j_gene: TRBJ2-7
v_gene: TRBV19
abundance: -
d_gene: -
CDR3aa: CASSIEIRQVYEQYF
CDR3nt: TGTGCCAGTAGTATAGAGATAAGACAGGTCTACGAGCAGTACTTC

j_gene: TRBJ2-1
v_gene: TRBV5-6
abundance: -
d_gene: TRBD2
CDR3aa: CASSWALADYNEQFF
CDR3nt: TGTGCCAGCAGCTGGGCTCTAGCGGATTACAATGAGCAGTTCTTC

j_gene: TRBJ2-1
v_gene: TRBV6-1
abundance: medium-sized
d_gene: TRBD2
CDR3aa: CASSQVGGVSYNEQFF
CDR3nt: TGTGCCAGCAGTCAAGTGGGGGGGGTGTCCTACAATGAGCAGTTCTTC

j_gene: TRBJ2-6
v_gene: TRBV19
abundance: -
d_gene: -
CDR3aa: CASMNYSSGANVLTF
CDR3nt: TGTGCCAGTATGAATTATAGCTCTGGGGCCAACGTCCTGACTTTC

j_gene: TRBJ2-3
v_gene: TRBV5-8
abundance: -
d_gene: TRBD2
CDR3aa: CASSSVIGGDTQYF
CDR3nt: TGTGCCAGCAGCTCCGTAATCGGGGGGGATACGCAGTATTTT

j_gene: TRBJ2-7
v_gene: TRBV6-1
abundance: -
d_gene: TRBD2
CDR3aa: CASSARTSGSSYEQYF
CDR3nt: TGTGCCAGCAGTGCCAGGACTAGTGGGAGCTCCTACGAGCAGTACTTC

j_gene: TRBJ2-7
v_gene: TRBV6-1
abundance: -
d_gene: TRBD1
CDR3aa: CASSRPDRLSYEQYF
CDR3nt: TGTGCCAGCAGCCGCCCGGACAGGCTATCCTACGAGCAGTACTTC

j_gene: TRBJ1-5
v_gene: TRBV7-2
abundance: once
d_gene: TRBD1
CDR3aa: CASSLGGAGGYQPQHF
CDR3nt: TGTGCCAGCAGCTTAGGGGGGGCAGGGGGCTATCAGCCCCAGCATTTT

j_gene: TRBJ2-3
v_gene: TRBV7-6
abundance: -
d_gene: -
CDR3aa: CASSLASGGSTDTQYF
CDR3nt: TGTGCCAGCAGCCTGGCCAGCGGTGGGAGCACAGATACGCAGTATTTT

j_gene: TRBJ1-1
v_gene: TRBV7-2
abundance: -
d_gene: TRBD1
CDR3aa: CASSTRTGYTEAFF
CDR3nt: TGTGCCAGCAGCACGCGGACAGGGTACACTGAAGCTTTCTTT

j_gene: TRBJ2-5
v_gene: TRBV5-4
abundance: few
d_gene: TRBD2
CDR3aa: CASREGTSGETQYF
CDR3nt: TGTGCCAGCAGGGAGGGGACTAGCGGGGAGACCCAGTACTTC

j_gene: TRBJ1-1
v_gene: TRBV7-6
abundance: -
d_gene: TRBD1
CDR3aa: CASSAGQASKVTEAFF
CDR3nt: TGTGCCAGCAGCGCGGGACAGGCAAGTAAAGTCACTGAAGCTTTCTTT

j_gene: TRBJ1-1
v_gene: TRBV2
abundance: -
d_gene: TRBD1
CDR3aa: CASSATGATEAFF
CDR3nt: TGTGCCAGCAGTGCAACAGGGGCCACTGAAGCTTTCTTT

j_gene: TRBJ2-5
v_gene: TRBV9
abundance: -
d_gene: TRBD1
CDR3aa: CASSPRDRGLQETQYF
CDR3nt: TGTGCCAGCAGCCCCCGGGACAGGGGTCTCCAAGAGACCCAGTACTTC

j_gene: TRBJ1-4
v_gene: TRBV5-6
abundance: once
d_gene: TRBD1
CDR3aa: CASRTLGTGEEEKLFF
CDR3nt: TGTGCCAGCAGGACCCTCGGGACAGGCGAGGAAGAAAAACTGTTTTTT

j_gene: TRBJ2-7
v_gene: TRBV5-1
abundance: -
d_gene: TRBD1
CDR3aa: CASSSDRGLSEQYF
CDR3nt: TGCGCCAGCAGCTCTGACAGGGGACTGAGCGAGCAGTACTTC